This T cell receptor (beta chain) stems from a study of cytomegalovirus exposure and HLA in healthy donors. Study-wide results and caveats: In a later analysis, most CMV-associated TCR beta chains appeared HLA-restricted.

The study ran its PCR with 60 Vbeta and 13 Jbeta primers. Assay used: immunoSEQ multiplex PCR; TCRdb lists only in-frame clones, some missing. This sample has 55,000 to 80,000 clones; over 50% occur once, and the top ten carry about 22%. CDR3 length equals 15 residues. CDR1 SQVTM and CDR2 ANQGSEA come from the germline V gene. With 4 bases removed from V and 1 base from J, the gap between germline ends came to 14 bases. A note on this clone: What it recognizes is unknown.

Sequencing was done on a sample of PBMCs. The chain has TRBV29-1 and TRBJ2-4; tentatively, D is TRBD1 (5 bases). The clonotype originates from a man aged 35-49 years in good health and CMV-seropositive. CDR3 loop: CSVVETEGAKNIQYF. CDR3 nucleotide sequence: TGCAGCGTTGTAGAGACAGAAGGGGCCAAAAACATTCAGTACTTC.